This T cell receptor beta chain was identified during a study of OX40 agonist ivuxolimab in advanced cancers. Overall study results and limits: Partial responders at 0.1-3.0 mg/kg had among the lowest clonal expansion. Doses of 0.1 to 3.0 mg/kg were accompanied by clonal expansion of CD4+ and CD8+ blood T cells by week 6.

Trimming removed 10 bases at V and 0 bases at J, with 15 bases between. Germline loops: CDR1 SEHNR, CDR2 FQNEAQ (reference sequence). The CDR3 has 14 amino acids. Patients were ruled out by autoimmune disease history or systemic immunosuppression. At cycle 4 day 1, cycle 7 day 1, and baseline, blood was sampled. Of note for this clone: Its cognate antigen is unknown.

Here immunoSEQ multiplex PCR was the method, and the copy in TCRdb shows in-frame clones only, minus some. The sample includes under 80,000 clones, approximately 86% seen only once; the top ten take 0.6% to 0.8%. The chain couples TRBV7-9 to TRBJ1-1, with D possibly matching TRBD1 (6 bases). The input for sequencing was CD4+ or CD8+ T cells sorted from blood, taken in a trial of the OX40 agonist ivuxolimab. This TCR came from an adult with an advanced solid tumor such as melanoma, head and neck, liver or kidney cancer. The CDR3 loop reads CATVAGEMNTEAFF. The CDR3 DNA reads TGTGCCACCGTTGCAGGGGAAATGAACACTGAAGCTTTCTTT.